The 27 T cell receptor beta chains given below trace back to one sample, sequenced in a study of regulatory T cells in long-lasting Graves disease. For TCR beta, libraries came from iRepertoire HTBI primers and Arm-PCR of CDR3 regions. TCRdb re-called the multiplex PCR reads through MiXCR, storing one row per CDR3 protein. The table has hundreds of thousands of distinct CDR3 sequences, 16% seen once; the top ten hold under 20%. As to time point: newly diagnosed GD, antithyroid drugs for less than 3 months. From PBMCs, RNA was extracted and then used to make the TCR library. The sample also formed part of further work on T cells in Graves' hyperthyroidism and ophthalmopathy.

Material: peripheral blood mononuclear cells (PBMCs), obtained at new diagnosis, from a patient treated with antithyroid drugs. All receptors derive from a woman aged 30 to 39 with Graves disease.

There are many counts of this clonotype. The rearrangement joins TRBV3-1 to TRBJ1-2; D gene ambiguous. The germline CDR1 and CDR2 sequences are LGHDT and YNNKEL (reference sequence). CDR3 length: 16 amino acids. V was cut by 0 bases and J by 4 bases, with 15 bases left in between. CDR3 residues: CASSQDRWAAGYGYTF. As DNA, the CDR3 is TGTGCCAGCAGCCAAGATAGGTGGGCGGCAGGCTATGGCTACACCTTC.

About this clonotype: With only one base between it and a far larger clone, this is likely a read error. This rearrangement joins TRBV20-1 to TRBJ2-1; TRBD2 aligns across 7 bases. The length of the CDR3 is 14 residues. Germline CDR1 DFQATT, CDR2 SNEGSKA (reference sequence). As DNA, the CDR3 is TGCAGTGCTCCCCTCGGGCGGGAGAGGATAACGCAGTGTTTT. Translating it yields CSAPLGRERITQCF.

As concerns this clonotype: One base away lies a much larger clone, so this may be a sequencing read error. This chain uses TRBV7-3 with TRBJ2-7, with TRBD2 matching 10 bases. CDR1 and CDR2 from the germline V gene are SGHTA and FQGTGA. The CDR3 covers 15 residues. The CDR3 loop is CASSPQLAGPYEQCF. CDR3 coding DNA: TGTGCCAGCAGCCCTCAACTAGCGGGACCCTACGAGCAGTGCTTC.

The rearrangement links TRBV3-1 to TRBJ1-2; possible D gene TRBD1, 6 bases. The CDR3 runs 15 residues. CDR1 is LGHDT and CDR2 is YNNKEL in the germline V gene (reference sequence). V gave up 4 bases and J gave up 4 bases, with 16 bases separating them. CDR3 sequence reads: CASSLRQAVVYGYTF. The CDR3 DNA reads as TGTGCCAGCAGCCTGCGACAGGCTGTAGTCTATGGCTACACCTTC. The full variable domain, completed using reference TRBV3-1 and TRBJ1-2, is DTAVSQTPKYLVTQMGNDKSIKCEQNLGHDTMYWYKQDSKKFLKIMFSYNNKELIINETVPNRFSPKSPDKAHLNLHINSLELGDSAVYFCASSLRQAVVYGYTFGSGTRLTVV.

In this sample, this clonotype turned up many times. The chain is built from TRBV29-1 and TRBJ2-1; tentative D call: TRBD1 (6 bases). Looked up from germline, CDR1 is SQVTM and CDR2 is ANQGSEA. The CDR3 is made up of 16 amino acids. V lost 0 bases and J lost 2, with 14 bases in between. In DNA, the CDR3 is TGCAGCGTTGAAGAATGGTTTACAGGGACCTACAATGAGCAGTTCTTC. This sequence encodes CSVEEWFTGTYNEQFF.

This clonotype appeared many times. The rearrangement joins TRBV29-1 to TRBJ2-5; D uncertain. Germline CDR1 reads SQVTM; CDR2 reads ANQGSEA. CDR3 length equals 13 residues. Between the trimmed V and J ends, which lost 8 bases and 4 bases, there was a span of 17 bases. The chain's CDR3 is CSTIRAGGETQYF. The CDR3 region has the DNA TGCAGCACTATAAGGGCCGGCGGAGAGACCCAGTACTTC.

This clonotype was counted many times. V usage is TRBV12-3 or TRBV12-4 and J usage is TRBJ1-5, with D maybe TRBD1 (5 bases). This CDR3 spans 13 amino acids. V was cut by 2 bases and J by 9 bases, with 11 bases left in between. The CDR3 sequence is CASSLKWGWPQHF. As DNA, the CDR3 is TGTGCCAGCAGTTTAAAGTGGGGCTGGCCCCAGCATTTT.

CDR3 in amino acids: CASSPEQGASGNTIYF. For the CDR3, the DNA is TGCGCCAGCAGTCCCGAACAGGGGGCCAGTGGAAACACCATATATTTT. The chain combines TRBV4-1 with TRBJ1-3; 9 bases map to TRBD1. CDR3 size: 16 residues. Trimming took 6 bases from V and 3 from J; bases not matched to a gene: 9. Germline V gives CDR1 MGHRA, CDR2 YSYEKL.

There are many counts of this clonotype. The chain has TRBV7-9 and TRBJ2-3, with 8 bases that match TRBD1. The CDR3 runs 14 residues. Germline-derived CDR1 and CDR2 are SEHNR and FQNEAQ (reference sequence). The junction had 8 bases not matched to a gene; V was cut back by 6 bases and J by 6 bases. CDR3 protein: CASSHGQGADTQYF. The CDR3 nucleotides read TGTGCCAGCAGTCACGGACAGGGAGCGGATACGCAGTATTTT.

Ten or more counts support this clonotype. The chain is built from TRBV19 and TRBJ2-5, with 7 positions matching TRBD1. V dropped 9 bases and J dropped 1; count of bases not matched to a gene: 8. The CDR3 totals 14 residues. Per the germline V gene, CDR1 is LNHDA and CDR2 is SQIVND (reference sequence). The CDR3 region is CASRQGSLQETQYF. CDR3 coding DNA: TGTGCCAGCAGACAGGGTTCGCTCCAAGAGACCCAGTACTTC. The variable domain in full, with the rest retrieved from reference TRBV19 and TRBJ2-5, is DGGITQSPKYLFRKEGQNVTLSCEQNLNHDAMYWYRQDPGQGLRLIYYSQIVNDFQKGDIAEGYSVSREKKESFPLTVTSAQKNPTAFYLCASRQGSLQETQYFGPGTRLLVL.

Concerning this clonotype itself: It may be a read error: a sequence one base away is much more abundant. The genes are TRBV7-9 and TRBJ1-1, with D hard to call. Germline V gene sequence: CDR1 SEHNR, CDR2 FQNEAQ (reference sequence). This CDR3 is 16 amino acids long. Deletions cut 7 bases from V and 1 base from J, with 19 bases between. The CDR3 DNA is TGTGCCAGCAATCGGGGATCGGTGTTCCCGAACACTGAAGCTTTCTTT. As protein: CASNRGSVFPNTEAFF.

Remarks on this clonotype: Lacking the conserved final phenylalanine or tryptophan, this CDR3 likely reflects a read error. The chain employs TRBV7-9 and TRBJ2-7, with D hard to call. V was clipped by 5 bases and J by 2 bases, with 13 bases between them. Germline V gene data show CDR1 as SEHNR and CDR2 as FQNEAQ (reference sequence). This CDR3 is 14 amino acids long. Here the CDR3 reads CASSQVIQPYEQYL. The DNA of the CDR3 is TGTGCCAGCAGCCAAGTGATACAGCCCTACGAGCAGTACCTC.

This clonotype was recorded a few times. This rearrangement joins TRBV7-9 to TRBJ1-4; TRBD1 might be the D (6 bases). The CDR3 has 15 amino acids. V was shortened by 1 base and J by 8 bases, with 14 bases between the two germline ends. Germline CDR1 and CDR2: SEHNR and FQNEAQ (reference sequence). CDR3 nucleotide sequence: TGTGCCAGCAGCTTAGAAGGCACAGGGCGCGAAAAACTGTTTTTT. Its translation: CASSLEGTGREKLFF.

The V gene is TRBV5-1, the J gene TRBJ1-2, with TRBD1 identical over 8 bases. V was clipped by 6 bases and J by 11 bases; unmatched bases: 18. The CDR3 covers 15 residues. Germline V gene data show CDR1 as SGHRS and CDR2 as YFSETQ. The CDR3 sequence is CASTQSNGQGTGYTF. The CDR3 region has the DNA TGCGCCAGCACCCAATCGAACGGACAGGGAACGGGGTACACCTTC.

The chain employs TRBV6-5 and TRBJ2-1; 9 bases fit TRBD2. After removal of 2 bases from V and 9 bases from J, the junction contained 14 bases not matched to a gene. This CDR3 is 17 amino acids long. CDR1 and CDR2 (germline): MNHEY, SVGAGI. Here the CDR3 reads CASSYQPVRREGGEQFF. The CDR3 region has the DNA TGTGCCAGCAGTTACCAGCCGGTCCGGCGGGAGGGAGGTGAGCAGTTCTTC.

This clonotype turned up a few times. Because it lacks the conserved phenylalanine or tryptophan at the end, this CDR3 is likely a read error. V is TRBV7-9 and J is TRBJ1-6; no definite D call. V lost 5 bases and J lost 7, with 15 bases in between. From germline, CDR1 is SEHNR and CDR2 FQNEAQ (reference sequence). CDR3 length: 15 residues. Here the CDR3 reads CASSPPGSTNSPLHL. The CDR3 DNA follows: TGTGCCAGCAGCCCACCGGGTTCCACAAATTCACCCCTCCACCTT.

The table lists this clonotype with a few counts. The chain has TRBV18 and TRBJ1-5; a weak D match, TRBD1 (6 bases). CDR1 is KGHSH, CDR2 LQKENI, per germline. This CDR3 has 15 amino acids. V lost 3 bases to trimming and J lost 4 bases, with 13 bases between them. CDR3 DNA sequence: TGTGCCAGCTCACCTAACGGGACACCGAATCAGCCCCAGCATTTT. Translation: CASSPNGTPNQPQHF.

This clonotype was detected ten times or more. The chain employs TRBV6-1 and TRBJ1-2; D remains ambiguous. Germline V gene data show CDR1 as MNHNS and CDR2 as SASEGT. The V end was cut by 5 bases, the J end by 8 bases, with 18 bases between. The CDR3 spans 14 residues. The CDR3 region is CASSPRTGSIGYTF. Written as DNA, the CDR3 is TGTGCCAGCAGTCCTCGGACCGGTTCTATAGGCTACACCTTC.

The chain joins TRBV18 to TRBJ2-5; possibly TRBD1 for D (6 bases). The germline V gene has CDR1 KGHSH and CDR2 LQKENI. This CDR3 region has 15 residues. V was pared by 3 bases and J by 2 bases, with 13 bases between. The CDR3 loop is CASSPQSTGQETQYF. In nucleotides, the CDR3 is TGTGCCAGCTCACCCCAATCGACAGGACAAGAGACCCAGTACTTC.

This clonotype was seen only a few times. The chain joins TRBV7-6 to TRBJ1-2; D is unclear. Between the trimmed V and J ends, which lost 5 bases and 5 bases, there was a span of 12 bases. Germline V lookup: CDR1 SGHVS, CDR2 FNYEAQ. This CDR3 region has 13 residues. CDR3 amino acids: CASSPERGYGYTF. The CDR3, as DNA: TGTGCCAGCAGCCCTGAGCGGGGATATGGCTACACCTTC.

The chain recombines TRBV24-1 with TRBJ2-1; 10 bases fit TRBD1. This CDR3 has 16 residues. The V gene's germline CDR1 is KGHDR and CDR2 SFDVKD. The trim removed 5 bases at V and 9 bases at J, leaving 12 bases unmatched. The CDR3 is CATSGGLGQGFGEQFF. The DNA of the CDR3 is TGTGCCACCAGTGGTGGCCTGGGACAGGGGTTCGGTGAGCAGTTCTTC.

A few counts support this clonotype. J is TRBJ2-1 and V is TRBV3-1; 7 positions match TRBD2. The trim removed 4 bases at V and 6 bases at J, leaving 6 bases unmatched. The germline gives CDR1 LGHDT, CDR2 YNNKEL (reference sequence). The CDR3 spans 14 residues. The CDR3 bases are TGTGCCAGCAGCCGAGCGGGAATCCGCAATGAGCAGTTCTTC. Residues: CASSRAGIRNEQFF.

The genes are TRBV20-1 and TRBJ2-1; the match to TRBD2 covers 7 bases. J gave up 4 bases and V 6 bases, and 9 bases lay outside the gene matches. The CDR3 is 14 residues long. Germline V gene lookup returns CDR1 DFQATT and CDR2 SNEGSKA (reference sequence). The CDR3: CSAAQREQYNEQFF. The CDR3 nucleotides read TGCAGTGCCGCGCAGCGGGAACAATACAATGAGCAGTTCTTC.

This clonotype was observed at least ten times. This chain uses TRBV28 with TRBJ2-1, with D perhaps TRBD2 (6 bases). Germline CDR1 and CDR2: MDHEN and SYDVKM. The CDR3 spans 18 residues. V was shortened by 5 bases and J by 6 bases, with 26 bases between the two germline ends. The CDR3 is CASSTGRRERLGSNEQFF. The CDR3 region has the DNA TGTGCCAGCAGTACCGGGAGAAGGGAGAGACTAGGAAGCAATGAGCAGTTCTTC.

This clonotype appeared a few times. The junction and the germline gene differ at one end; a read error may be behind it. This chain links TRBV7-7 with TRBJ2-2; D perhaps matches TRBD2 (6 bases). Germline V gives CDR1 SSHAT, CDR2 FNYEAQ (reference sequence). The CDR3 extends over 16 amino acids. The CDR3 bases are TGTGCTAGCAGCGCCCCCGGGGCGGGAAACACCGGGGAGCTGTTTTTT. Its translation: CASSAPGAGNTGELFF.

This clonotype appeared a few times. The chain has TRBV10-1 and TRBJ2-7, with 7 nucleotides matching TRBD2. The germline V gene has CDR1 WNHNN and CDR2 SYGVQD (reference sequence). The junction had 5 bases not matched to a gene; V was cut back by 7 bases and J by 2 bases. CDR3 length: 13 amino acids. Here the CDR3 reads CASIQAGPYEQYF. Written as DNA, the CDR3 is TGCGCCAGCATCCAAGCGGGGCCCTACGAGCAGTACTTC.

This clonotype has a handful of counts. V is TRBV6-2 or TRBV6-3 and J is TRBJ2-1, with 12 bases matching TRBD2. V lost 0 bases to trimming and J lost 6 bases; unmatched junction nucleotides: 3. The CDR3 length is 16 residues. Germline values: CDR1 MNHEY, CDR2 SVGEGT. The CDR3 loop is CASSYSGLAGFNEQFF. CDR3 sequence (DNA): TGTGCCAGCAGTTACTCGGGACTAGCGGGCTTCAATGAGCAGTTCTTC.